This T cell receptor beta chain was recorded in a study of cytomegalovirus exposure and HLA in healthy donors. For the study at large: T cells numbering around 190 million yielded some 120 million unique TCR beta sequences in an earlier analysis. Study-level points and caveats: Later examination showed HLA-associated TCR beta chains had greater clonal expansion than equally common others. Across all donors, roughly uniform sequencing depth was an assumption of the presence/absence analyses.

This CDR3 spans 15 amino acids. CDR1 and CDR2 from the germline V gene are MNHEY and SMNVEV (reference sequence). It was with 60 Vbeta and 13 Jbeta primers that the PCR ran. The method was immunoSEQ multiplex PCR; TCRdb's version includes in-frame clones alone and lacks a portion of them. The table has over 130,000 clones, 61% seen once. A note on this clone: Its antigen is unidentified.

The specimen sequenced was PBMCs. The TCR originated in a male donor in good health and CMV-seronegative. V usage is TRBV27 and J usage is TRBJ2-5; unclear D gene. The end of the DNA fits TRBJ2-7 better, so the J call may be wrong. The CDR3 nucleotides read TGTGCCAGCAGTTTGGGCATTCCCGCTTTCTACGAGCAGTACTTC. It encodes CASSLGIPAFYEQYF.